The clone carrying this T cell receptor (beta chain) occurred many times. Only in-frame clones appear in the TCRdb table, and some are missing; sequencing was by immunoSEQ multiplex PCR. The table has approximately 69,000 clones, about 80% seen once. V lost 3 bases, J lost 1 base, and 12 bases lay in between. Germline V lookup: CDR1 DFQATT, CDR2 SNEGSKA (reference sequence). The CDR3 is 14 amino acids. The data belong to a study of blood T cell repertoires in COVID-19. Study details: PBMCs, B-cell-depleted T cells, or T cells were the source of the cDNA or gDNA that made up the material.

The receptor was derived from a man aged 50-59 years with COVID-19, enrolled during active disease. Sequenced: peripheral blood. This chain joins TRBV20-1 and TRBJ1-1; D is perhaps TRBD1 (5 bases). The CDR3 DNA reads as TGCAGTGCTAGTTTTCGGCAGGGGAACACTGAAGCTTTCTTT. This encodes CSASFRQGNTEAFF.